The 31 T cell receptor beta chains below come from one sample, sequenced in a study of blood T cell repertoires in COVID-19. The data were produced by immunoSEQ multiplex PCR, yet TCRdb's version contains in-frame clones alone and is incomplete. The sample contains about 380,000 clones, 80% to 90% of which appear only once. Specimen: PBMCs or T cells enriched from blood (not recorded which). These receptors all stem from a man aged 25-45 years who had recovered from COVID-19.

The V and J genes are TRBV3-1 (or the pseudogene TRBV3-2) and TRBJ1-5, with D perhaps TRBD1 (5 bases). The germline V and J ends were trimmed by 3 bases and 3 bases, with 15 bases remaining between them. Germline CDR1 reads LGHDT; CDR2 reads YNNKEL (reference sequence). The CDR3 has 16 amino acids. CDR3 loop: CASSQGKGLNNQPQHF. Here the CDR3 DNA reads TGTGCCAGCAGCCAGGGAAAGGGACTGAACAATCAGCCCCAGCATTTT.

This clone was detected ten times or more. Written as DNA, the CDR3 is TGTGCCAGCAGCTTAGCGGGGTCGAATTCACCCCTCCACTTT. Amino acids: CASSLAGSNSPLHF. The chain recombines TRBV11-3 with TRBJ1-6; D unresolved. Trimming pared 1 base from V and 7 bases from J, leaving 8 bases between. This CDR3 region has 14 residues. Germline values: CDR1 SGHNT, CDR2 YENEEA.

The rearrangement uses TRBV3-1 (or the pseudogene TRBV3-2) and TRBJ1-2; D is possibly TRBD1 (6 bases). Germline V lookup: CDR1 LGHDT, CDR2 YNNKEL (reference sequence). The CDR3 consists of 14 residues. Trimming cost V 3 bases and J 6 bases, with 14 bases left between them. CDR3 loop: CASSHRGAGDGYTF. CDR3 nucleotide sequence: TGTGCCAGCAGCCACAGGGGCGCTGGCGATGGCTACACCTTC.

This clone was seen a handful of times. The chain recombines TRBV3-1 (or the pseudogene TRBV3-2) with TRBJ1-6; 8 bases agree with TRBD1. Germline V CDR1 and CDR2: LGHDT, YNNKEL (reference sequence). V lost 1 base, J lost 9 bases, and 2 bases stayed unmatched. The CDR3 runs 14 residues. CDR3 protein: CASSQATGGSPLHF. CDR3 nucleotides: TGTGCCAGCAGCCAAGCCACAGGGGGTTCACCCCTCCACTTT.

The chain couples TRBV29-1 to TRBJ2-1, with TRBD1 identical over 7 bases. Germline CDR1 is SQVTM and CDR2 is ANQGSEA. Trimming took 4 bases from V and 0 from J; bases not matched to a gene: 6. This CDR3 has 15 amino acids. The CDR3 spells CSVGGQWSSYNEQFF. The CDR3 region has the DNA TGCAGCGTTGGGGGACAGTGGAGCTCCTACAATGAGCAGTTCTTC.

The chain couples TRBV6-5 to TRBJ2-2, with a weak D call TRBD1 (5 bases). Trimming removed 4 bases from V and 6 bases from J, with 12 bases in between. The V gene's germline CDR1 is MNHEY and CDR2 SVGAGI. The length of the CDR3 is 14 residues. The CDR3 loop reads CASSFSTGPGELFF. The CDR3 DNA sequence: TGTGCCAGCAGTTTTTCAACAGGTCCCGGGGAGCTGTTTTTT.

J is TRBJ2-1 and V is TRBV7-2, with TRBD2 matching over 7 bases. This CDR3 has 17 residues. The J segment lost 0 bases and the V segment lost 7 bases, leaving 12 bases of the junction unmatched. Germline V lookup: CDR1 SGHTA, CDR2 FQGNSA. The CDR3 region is CASTEHLLADSYNEQFF. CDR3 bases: TGTGCCAGCACCGAACATCTCCTAGCGGACTCCTACAATGAGCAGTTCTTC.

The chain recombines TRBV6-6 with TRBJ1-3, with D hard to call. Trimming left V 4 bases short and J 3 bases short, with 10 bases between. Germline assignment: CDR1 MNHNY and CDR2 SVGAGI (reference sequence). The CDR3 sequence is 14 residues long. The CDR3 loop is CASSSVPSGNTIYF. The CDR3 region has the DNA TGTGCCAGCAGTTCCGTCCCTAGTGGAAACACCATATATTTT.

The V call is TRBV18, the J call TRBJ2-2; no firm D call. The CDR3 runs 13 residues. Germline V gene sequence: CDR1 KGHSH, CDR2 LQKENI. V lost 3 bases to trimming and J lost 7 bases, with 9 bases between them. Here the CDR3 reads CASSPARNGELFF. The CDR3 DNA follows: TGTGCCAGCTCACCGGCACGAAACGGGGAGCTGTTTTTT.

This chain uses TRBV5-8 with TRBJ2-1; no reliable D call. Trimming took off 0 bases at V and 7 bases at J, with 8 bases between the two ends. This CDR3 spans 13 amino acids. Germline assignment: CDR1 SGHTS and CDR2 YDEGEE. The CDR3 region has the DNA TGTGCCAGCAGCTTGGGCCAGATGAATGAGCAGTTCTTC. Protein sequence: CASSLGQMNEQFF.

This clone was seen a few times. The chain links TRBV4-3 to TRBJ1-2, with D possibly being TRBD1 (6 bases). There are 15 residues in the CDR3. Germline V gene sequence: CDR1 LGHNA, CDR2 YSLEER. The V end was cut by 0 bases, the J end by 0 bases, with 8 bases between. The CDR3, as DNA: TGCGCCAGCAGCCAAGACTGGACAGCTAACTATGGCTACACCTTC. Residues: CASSQDWTANYGYTF.

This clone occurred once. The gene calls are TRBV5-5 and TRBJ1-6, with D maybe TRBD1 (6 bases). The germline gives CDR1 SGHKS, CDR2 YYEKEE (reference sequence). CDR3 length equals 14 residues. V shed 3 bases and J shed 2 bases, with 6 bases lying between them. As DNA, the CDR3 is TGTGCCAGCAGCTACAGGGCCTATAATTCACCCCTCCACTTT. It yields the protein CASSYRAYNSPLHF.

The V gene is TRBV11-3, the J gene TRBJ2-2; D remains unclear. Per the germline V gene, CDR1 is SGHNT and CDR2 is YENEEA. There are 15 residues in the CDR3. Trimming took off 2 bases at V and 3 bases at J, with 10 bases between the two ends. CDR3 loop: CASSLSDPDTGELFF. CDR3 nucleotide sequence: TGTGCCAGCAGCTTAAGCGACCCCGACACCGGGGAGCTGTTTTTT.

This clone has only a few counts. CDR3 DNA: TGTGCCAGTAGCCAGGTCTCCGGAAACACCATATATTTT. Translation gives CASSQVSGNTIYF. This chain links TRBV19 with TRBJ1-3, with unresolved D. This CDR3 contains 13 residues. The V end lost 6 bases, the J end lost 4 bases, and 10 bases lay between the germline ends. Germline lookup yields CDR1 LNHDA and CDR2 SQIVND (reference sequence).

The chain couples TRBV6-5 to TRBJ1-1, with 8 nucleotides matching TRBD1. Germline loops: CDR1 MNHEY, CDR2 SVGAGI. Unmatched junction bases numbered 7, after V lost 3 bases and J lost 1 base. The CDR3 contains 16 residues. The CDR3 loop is CASSYSAGTGNTEAFF. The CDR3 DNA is TGTGCCAGCAGTTATAGTGCCGGGACAGGGAACACTGAAGCTTTCTTT.

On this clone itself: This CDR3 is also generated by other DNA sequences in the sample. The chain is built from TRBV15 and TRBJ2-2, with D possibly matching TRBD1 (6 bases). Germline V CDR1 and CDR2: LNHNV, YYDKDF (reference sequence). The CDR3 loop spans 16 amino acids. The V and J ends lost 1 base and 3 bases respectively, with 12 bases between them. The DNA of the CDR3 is TGTGCCACCAGCAGAGGCACAGGGCAGTACACCGGGGAGCTGTTTTTT. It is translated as CATSRGTGQYTGELFF.

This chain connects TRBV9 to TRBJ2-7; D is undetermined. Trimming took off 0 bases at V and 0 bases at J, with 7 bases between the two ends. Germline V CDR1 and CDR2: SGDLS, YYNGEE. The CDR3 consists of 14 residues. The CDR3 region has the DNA TGTGCCAGCAGCGTAGTAGCCAGCTCCTACGAGCAGTACTTC. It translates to CASSVVASSYEQYF.

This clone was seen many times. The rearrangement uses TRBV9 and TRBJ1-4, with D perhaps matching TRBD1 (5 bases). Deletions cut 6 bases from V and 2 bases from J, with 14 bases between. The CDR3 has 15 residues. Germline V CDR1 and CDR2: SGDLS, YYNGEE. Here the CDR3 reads CASTPREGTNEKLFF. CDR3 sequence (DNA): TGTGCCAGCACCCCTAGGGAGGGGACTAATGAAAAACTGTTTTTT.

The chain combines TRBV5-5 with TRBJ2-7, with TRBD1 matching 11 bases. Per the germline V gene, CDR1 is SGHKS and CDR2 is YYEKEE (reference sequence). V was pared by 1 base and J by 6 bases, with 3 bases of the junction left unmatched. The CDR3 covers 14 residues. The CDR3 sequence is CASSLRDRGGEQYF. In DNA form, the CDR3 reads TGTGCCAGCAGCTTGAGGGACAGGGGGGGCGAGCAGTACTTC.

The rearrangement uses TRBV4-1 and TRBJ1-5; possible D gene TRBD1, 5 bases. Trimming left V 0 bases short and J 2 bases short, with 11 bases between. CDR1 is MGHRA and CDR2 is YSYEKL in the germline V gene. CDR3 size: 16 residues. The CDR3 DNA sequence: TGCGCCAGCAGCCAAGAACTTGGCAGGGGCAATCAGCCCCAGCATTTT. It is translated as CASSQELGRGNQPQHF.

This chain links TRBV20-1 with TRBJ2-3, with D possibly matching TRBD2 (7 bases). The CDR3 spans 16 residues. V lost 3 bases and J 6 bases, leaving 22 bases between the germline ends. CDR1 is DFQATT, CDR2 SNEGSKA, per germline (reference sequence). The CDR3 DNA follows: TGCAGTGCTAGTGAAAGGACGGGAAGGGGGGGTGATACGCAGTATTTT. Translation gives CSASERTGRGGDTQYF.

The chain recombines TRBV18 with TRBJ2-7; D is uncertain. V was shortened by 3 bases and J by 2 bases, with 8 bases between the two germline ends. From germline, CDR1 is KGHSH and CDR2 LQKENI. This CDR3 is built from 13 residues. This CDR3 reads CASSPAQTYEQYF. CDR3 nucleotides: TGTGCCAGCTCACCGGCCCAAACCTACGAGCAGTACTTC. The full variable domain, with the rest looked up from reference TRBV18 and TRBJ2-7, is NAGVMQNPRHLVRRRGQEARLRCSPMKGHSHVYWYRQLPEEGLKFMVYLQKENIIDESGMPKERFSAEFPKEGPSILRIQQVVRGDSAAYFCASSPAQTYEQYFGPGTRLTVT.

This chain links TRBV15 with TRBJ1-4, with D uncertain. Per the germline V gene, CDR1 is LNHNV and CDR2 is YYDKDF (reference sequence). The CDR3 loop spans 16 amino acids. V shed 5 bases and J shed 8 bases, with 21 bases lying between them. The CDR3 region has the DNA TGTGCCACCAGCCGGGGTTCCCGGGCCTCCGCGGAAAAACTGTTTTTT. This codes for CATSRGSRASAEKLFF.

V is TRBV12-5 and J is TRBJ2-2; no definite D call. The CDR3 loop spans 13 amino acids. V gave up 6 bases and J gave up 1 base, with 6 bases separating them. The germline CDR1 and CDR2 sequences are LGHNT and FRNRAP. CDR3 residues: CASGRLNTGELFF. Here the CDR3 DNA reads TGTGCTAGTGGCCGGTTGAACACCGGGGAGCTGTTTTTT. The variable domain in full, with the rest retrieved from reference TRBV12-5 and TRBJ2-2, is DARVTQTPRHKVTEMGQEVTMRCQPILGHNTVFWYRQTMMQGLELLAYFRNRAPLDDSGMPKDRFSAEMPDATLATLKIQPSEPRDSAVYFCASGRLNTGELFFGEGSRLTVL.

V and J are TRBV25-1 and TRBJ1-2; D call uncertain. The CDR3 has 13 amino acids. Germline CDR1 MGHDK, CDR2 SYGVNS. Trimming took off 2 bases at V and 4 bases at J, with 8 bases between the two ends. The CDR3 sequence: CASSEDGIYGYTF. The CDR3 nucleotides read TGTGCCAGCAGTGAAGACGGGATCTATGGCTACACCTTC.

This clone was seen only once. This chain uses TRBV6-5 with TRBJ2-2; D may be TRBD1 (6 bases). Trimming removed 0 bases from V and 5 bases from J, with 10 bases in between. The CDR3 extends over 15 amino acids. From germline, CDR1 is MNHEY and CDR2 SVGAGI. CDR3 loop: CASSYSAGVTGELFF. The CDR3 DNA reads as TGTGCCAGCAGTTACTCGGCAGGGGTTACCGGGGAGCTGTTTTTT.

DNA of the CDR3: TGTGCCAGCAGCTTAGGGAGGGGTAGCGGTGGCTACACCTTC. Its protein is CASSLGRGSGGYTF. The chain uses TRBV7-2 and TRBJ1-2, with a weak D call TRBD1 (5 bases). Trimming took 1 base from V and 7 from J, leaving 13 bases between them. CDR1 and CDR2 (germline): SGHTA, FQGNSA. CDR3 length: 14 residues.

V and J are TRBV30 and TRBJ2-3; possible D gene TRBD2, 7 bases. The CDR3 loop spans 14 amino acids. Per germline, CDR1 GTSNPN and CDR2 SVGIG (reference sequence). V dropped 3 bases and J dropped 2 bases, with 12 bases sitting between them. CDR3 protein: CAWSGGLNTDTQYF. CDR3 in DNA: TGTGCCTGGAGCGGGGGGCTCAACACAGATACGCAGTATTTT.

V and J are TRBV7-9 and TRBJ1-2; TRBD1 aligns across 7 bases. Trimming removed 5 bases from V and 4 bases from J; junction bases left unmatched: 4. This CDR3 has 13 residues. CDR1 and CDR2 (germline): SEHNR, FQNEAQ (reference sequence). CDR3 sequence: CASSRDSLYGYTF. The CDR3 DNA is TGTGCCAGCAGCCGGGACAGCCTCTATGGCTACACCTTC. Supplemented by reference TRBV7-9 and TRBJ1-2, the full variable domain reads DTGVSQNPRHKITKRGQNVTFRCDPISEHNRLYWYRQTLGQGPEFLTYFQNEAQLEKSRLLSDRFSAERPKGSFSTLEIQRTEQGDSAMYLCASSRDSLYGYTFGSGTRLTVV.

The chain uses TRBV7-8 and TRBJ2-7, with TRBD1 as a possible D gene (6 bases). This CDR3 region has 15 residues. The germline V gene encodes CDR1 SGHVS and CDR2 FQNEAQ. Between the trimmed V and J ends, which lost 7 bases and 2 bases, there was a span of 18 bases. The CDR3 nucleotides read TGTGCCAGCAAGTACCGGGACACCGAAACCTACGAGCAGTACTTC. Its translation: CASKYRDTETYEQYF.

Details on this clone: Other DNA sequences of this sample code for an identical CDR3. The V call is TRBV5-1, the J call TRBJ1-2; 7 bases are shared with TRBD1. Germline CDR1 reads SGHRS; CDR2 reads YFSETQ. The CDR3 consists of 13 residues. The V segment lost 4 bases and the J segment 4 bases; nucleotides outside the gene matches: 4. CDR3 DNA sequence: TGCGCCAGCAGCGCTGACAGGGCCTATGGCTACACCTTC. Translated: CASSADRAYGYTF. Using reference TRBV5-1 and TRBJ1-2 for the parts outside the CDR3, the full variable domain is KAGVTQTPRYLIKTRGQQVTLSCSPISGHRSVSWYQQTPGQGLQFLFEYFSETQRNKGNFPGRFSGRQFSNSRSEMNVSTLELGDSALYLCASSADRAYGYTFGSGTRLTVV.